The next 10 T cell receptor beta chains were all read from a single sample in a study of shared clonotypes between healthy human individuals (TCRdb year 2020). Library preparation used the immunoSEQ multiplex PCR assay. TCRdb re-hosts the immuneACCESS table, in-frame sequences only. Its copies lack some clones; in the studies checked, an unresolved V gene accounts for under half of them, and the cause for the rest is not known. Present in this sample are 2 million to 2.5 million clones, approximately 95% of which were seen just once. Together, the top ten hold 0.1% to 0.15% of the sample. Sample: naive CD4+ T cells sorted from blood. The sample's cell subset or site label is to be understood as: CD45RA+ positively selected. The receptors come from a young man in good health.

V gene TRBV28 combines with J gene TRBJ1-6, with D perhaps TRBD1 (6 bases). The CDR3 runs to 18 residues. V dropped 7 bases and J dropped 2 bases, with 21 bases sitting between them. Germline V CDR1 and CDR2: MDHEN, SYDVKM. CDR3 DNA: TGTGCCAGCAAAGTTTTCAGCAGGGGTATCACCTATAATTCACCCCTCCACTTT. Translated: CASKVFSRGITYNSPLHF.

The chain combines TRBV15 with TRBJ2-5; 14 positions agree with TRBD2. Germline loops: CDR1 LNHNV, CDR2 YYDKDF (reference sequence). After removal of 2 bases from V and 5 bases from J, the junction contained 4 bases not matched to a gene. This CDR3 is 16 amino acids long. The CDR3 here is CATSRSGLAGAETQYF. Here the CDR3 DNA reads TGTGCCACCAGCAGATCGGGACTAGCGGGGGCGGAGACCCAGTACTTC.

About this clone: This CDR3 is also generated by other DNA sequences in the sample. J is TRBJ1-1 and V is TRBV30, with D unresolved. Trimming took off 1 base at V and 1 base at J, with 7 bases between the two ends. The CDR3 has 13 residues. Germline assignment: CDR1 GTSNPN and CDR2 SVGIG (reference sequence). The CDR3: CAWSGQANTEAFF. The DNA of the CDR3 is TGTGCCTGGAGTGGGCAGGCGAACACTGAAGCTTTCTTT. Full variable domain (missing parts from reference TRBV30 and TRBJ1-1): SQTIHQWPATLVQPVGSPLSLECTVEGTSNPNLYWYRQAAGRGLQLLFYSVGIGQISSEVPQNLSASRPQDRQFILSSKKLLLSDSGFYLCAWSGQANTEAFFGQGTRLTVV.

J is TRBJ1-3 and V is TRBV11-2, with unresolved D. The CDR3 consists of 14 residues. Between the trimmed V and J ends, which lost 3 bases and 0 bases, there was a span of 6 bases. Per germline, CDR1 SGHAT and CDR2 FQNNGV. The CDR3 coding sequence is TGTGCCAGCAGCTTGTGGAGCTCTGGAAACACCATATATTTT. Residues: CASSLWSSGNTIYF.

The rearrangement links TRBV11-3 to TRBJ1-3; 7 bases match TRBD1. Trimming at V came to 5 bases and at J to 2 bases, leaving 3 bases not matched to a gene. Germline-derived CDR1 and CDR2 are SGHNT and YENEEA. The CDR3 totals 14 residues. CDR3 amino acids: CASSQGTAGNTIYF. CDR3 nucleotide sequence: TGTGCCAGCAGCCAGGGGACAGCTGGAAACACCATATATTTT.

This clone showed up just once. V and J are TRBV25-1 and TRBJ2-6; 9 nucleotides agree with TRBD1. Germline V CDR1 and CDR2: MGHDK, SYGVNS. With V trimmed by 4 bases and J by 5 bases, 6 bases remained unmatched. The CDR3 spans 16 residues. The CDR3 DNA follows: TGTGCCAGCAGTGGGGGACAGGGCCTCTGGGCCAACGTCCTGACTTTC. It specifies CASSGGQGLWANVLTF.

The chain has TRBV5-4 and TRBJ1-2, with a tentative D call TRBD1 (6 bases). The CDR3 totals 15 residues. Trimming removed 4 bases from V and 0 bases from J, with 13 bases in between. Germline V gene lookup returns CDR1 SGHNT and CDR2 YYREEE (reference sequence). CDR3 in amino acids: CASSGQDRANYGYTF. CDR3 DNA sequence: TGTGCCAGCAGCGGCCAGGACAGAGCTAACTATGGCTACACCTTC.

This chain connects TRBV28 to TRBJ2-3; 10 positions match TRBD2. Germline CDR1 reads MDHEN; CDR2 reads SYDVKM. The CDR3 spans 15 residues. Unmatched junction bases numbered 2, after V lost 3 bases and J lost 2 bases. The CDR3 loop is CASSFSGGFTDTQYF. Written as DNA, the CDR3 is TGTGCCAGCAGTTTTAGCGGGGGGTTCACAGATACGCAGTATTTT.

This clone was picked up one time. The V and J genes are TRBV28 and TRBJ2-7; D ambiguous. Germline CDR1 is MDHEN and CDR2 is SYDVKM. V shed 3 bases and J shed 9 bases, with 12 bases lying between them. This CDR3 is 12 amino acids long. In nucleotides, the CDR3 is TGTGCCAGCAGTTTGGCTCAGGTCCCGCAGTACTTC. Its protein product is CASSLAQVPQYF.

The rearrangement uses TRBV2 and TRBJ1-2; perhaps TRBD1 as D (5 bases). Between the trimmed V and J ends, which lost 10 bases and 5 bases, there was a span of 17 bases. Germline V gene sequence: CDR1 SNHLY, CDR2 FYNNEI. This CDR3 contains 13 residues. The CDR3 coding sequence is TGTGCCATAGGCAGGGACGTGTCTTATGGCTACACCTTC. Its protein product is CAIGRDVSYGYTF.